This TCR beta chain was observed in a study of cytomegalovirus exposure and HLA in healthy donors. PCR used 60 Vbeta primers and 13 Jbeta primers. As processed by the authors: In a later analysis, some 80 million unique TCR beta chains included roughly 11 million shared by two or more donors. The assay was immunoSEQ multiplex PCR, and TCRdb's table has in-frame clones only and misses some. That table gives V, J and clone size, and the DNA gave D and trimming. The data show 130,000 to 150,000 clones, roughly 78% seen once. Study-wide results and limits: Later on, analysis showed that most CMV-associated TCR beta chains appeared to be HLA-restricted. Immune exposure data for these donors was limited to CMV serostatus.

A word on this clone: Its antigen is not known.

The CDR3 covers 17 residues. Germline trimming cut 0 bases from V and 6 bases from J; bases unmatched to any gene: 5. Germline values: CDR1 LGHNA, CDR2 YSLEER. The sample comprised PBMCs. This TCR was recovered from a man in his forties in good health and CMV-seropositive. This sequence joins TRBV4-3 and TRBJ2-1, with 13 bases identical to TRBD2. CDR3 residues: CASSQDRGLAGRNEQFF. Here the CDR3 DNA reads TGCGCCAGCAGCCAAGACCGGGGACTAGCGGGACGCAATGAGCAGTTCTTC.